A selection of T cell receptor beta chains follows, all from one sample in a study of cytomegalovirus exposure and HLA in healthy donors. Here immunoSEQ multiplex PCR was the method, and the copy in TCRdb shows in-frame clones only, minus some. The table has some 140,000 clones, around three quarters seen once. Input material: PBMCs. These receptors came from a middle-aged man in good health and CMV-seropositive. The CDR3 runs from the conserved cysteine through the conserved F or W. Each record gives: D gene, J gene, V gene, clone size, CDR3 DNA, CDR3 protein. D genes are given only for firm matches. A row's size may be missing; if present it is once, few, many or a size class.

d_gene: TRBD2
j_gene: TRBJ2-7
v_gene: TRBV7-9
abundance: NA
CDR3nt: TGTGCCAGCAGCGCGCTAGCGGGAGGTTACGAGCAGTACTTC
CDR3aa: CASSALAGGYEQYF

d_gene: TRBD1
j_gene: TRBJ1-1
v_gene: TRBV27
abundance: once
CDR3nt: TGTGCCAGCAGTTTACTCTACAGGGGAGGGAACACTGAAGCTTTCTTT
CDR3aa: CASSLLYRGGNTEAFF

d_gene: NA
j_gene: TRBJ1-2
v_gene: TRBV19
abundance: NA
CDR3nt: TGTGCCAGTAGTATAGCCCAAGCGTTAGGAGGAACTAACTATGGCTACACCTTC
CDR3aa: CASSIAQALGGTNYGYTF

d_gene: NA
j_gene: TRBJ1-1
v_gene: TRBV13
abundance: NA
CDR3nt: TGTGCCAGCAGCCCCGGACACTTGAACACTGAAGCTTTCTTT
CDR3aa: CASSPGHLNTEAFF

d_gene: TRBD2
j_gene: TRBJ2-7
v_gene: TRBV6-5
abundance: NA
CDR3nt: TGTGCCAGCAGTCCGGGACTAGTGGGCTACGAGCAGTACTTC
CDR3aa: CASSPGLVGYEQYF

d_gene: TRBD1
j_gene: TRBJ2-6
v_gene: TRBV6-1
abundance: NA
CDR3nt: TGTGCCAGCAGTGAAATTTATATGGGACAGGGGTGGTCTGGGGCCAACGTCCTGACTTTC
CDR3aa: CASSEIYMGQGWSGANVLTF

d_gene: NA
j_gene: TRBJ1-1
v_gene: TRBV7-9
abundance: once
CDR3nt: TGTGCCAGCAGCTTAGCCGCAGGCGACACTGAAGCTTTCTTT
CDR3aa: CASSLAAGDTEAFF

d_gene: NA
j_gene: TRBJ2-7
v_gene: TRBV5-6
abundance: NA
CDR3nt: TGTGCCAGCAGCTTTGGGGCTACCTACGAGCAGTACTTC
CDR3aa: CASSFGATYEQYF

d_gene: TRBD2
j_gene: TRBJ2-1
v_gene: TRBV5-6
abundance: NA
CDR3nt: TGTGTCAGCAGCTTGCTACTAGCGGGAAACAATGAGCAGTTCTTC
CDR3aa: CVSSLLLAGNNEQFF

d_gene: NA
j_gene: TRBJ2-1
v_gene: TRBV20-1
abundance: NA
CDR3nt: TGCAGTGCTAGAGATAGTAATGAGCAGTTCTTC
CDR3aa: CSARDSNEQFF

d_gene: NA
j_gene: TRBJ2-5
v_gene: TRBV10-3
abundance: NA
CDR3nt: TGTGCCATCAGTGGAAGCGAGCAAGCAGGGGAGACCCAGTACTTC
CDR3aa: CAISGSEQAGETQYF

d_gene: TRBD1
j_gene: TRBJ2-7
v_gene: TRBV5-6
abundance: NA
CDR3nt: TGTGCCAGCAGCGAGACGACAGGGCAATACGAGCAGTACTTC
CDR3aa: CASSETTGQYEQYF

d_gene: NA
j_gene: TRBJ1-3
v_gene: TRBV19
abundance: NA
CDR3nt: TGTGCCAGTAGTATTGGTACAAAACTAGGAAACACCATATATTTT
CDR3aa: CASSIGTKLGNTIYF

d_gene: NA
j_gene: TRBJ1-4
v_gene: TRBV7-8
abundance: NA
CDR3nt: TGTGCCAGCAGCTTAGGGACAGCTAATGAAAAACTGTTTTTT
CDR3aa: CASSLGTANEKLFF

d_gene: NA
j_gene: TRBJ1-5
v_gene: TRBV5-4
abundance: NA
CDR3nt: TGTGCCAGCAGCTTGGCGGGAGTGAGCAATCAGCCCCAGCATTTT
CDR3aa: CASSLAGVSNQPQHF

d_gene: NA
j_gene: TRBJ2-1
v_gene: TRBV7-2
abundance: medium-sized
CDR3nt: TGTGCCAGCAGCTTAGGTACCTACAATGAGCAGTTCTTC
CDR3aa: CASSLGTYNEQFF

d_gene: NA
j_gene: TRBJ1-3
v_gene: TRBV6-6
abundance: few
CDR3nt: TGTGCCAGCAGTTCTCACGGTAGCTCTGGAAACACCATATATTTT
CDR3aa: CASSSHGSSGNTIYF

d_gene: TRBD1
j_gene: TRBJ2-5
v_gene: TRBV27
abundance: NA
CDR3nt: TGTGCCAGCAGCGACACGCCGACAGGGGTTGGGGAGACCCAGTACTTC
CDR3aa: CASSDTPTGVGETQYF